Below are 9 T cell receptor beta chains sequenced from a single sample in a study of CD8+ T cells in alopecia areata. It was cDNA, reverse transcribed from extracted RNA, that served as the sequencing template. TCRdb's table, derived via immunoSEQ multiplex PCR, lists solely in-frame clones and lacks some. The sample consists of some 200,000 clones, 59% of them appearing once. Sequencing was performed on CD4+ T cells sorted from blood, taken at week 0. The receptors shown here come from a human donor with alopecia areata.

V and J are TRBV10-3 and TRBJ2-2; 7 nucleotides agree with TRBD1. Germline CDR1 ENHRY, CDR2 SYGVKD. The V gene end was trimmed by 4 bases and the J gene end by 5 bases; junction bases not matched to a gene: 4. The CDR3 is 14 amino acids. For the CDR3, the DNA is TGTGCCATCAGTGCGGGACAGCTTACCGGGGAGCTGTTTTTT. This gives the protein CAISAGQLTGELFF.

The chain has TRBV27 and TRBJ1-2; 7 nucleotides agree with TRBD1. CDR1 and CDR2 (germline): MNHEY, SMNVEV (reference sequence). This CDR3 has 13 amino acids. V was clipped by 2 bases and J by 9 bases; unmatched bases: 6. The DNA for the CDR3 is TGTGCCAGCAGTTTACGCGGGACAGATAGCTACACCTTC. Encoded protein: CASSLRGTDSYTF.

This clone came up a few times. The gene calls are TRBV19 and TRBJ2-4, with D unclear. Germline V CDR1 and CDR2: LNHDA, SQIVND (reference sequence). The CDR3 runs 14 residues. V lost 8 bases and J 0 bases, leaving 11 bases between the germline ends. The CDR3 coding sequence is TGTGCCAGTCAAGAGAGTGTAGCCAAAAACATTCAGTACTTC. Translated, it gives CASQESVAKNIQYF.

The chain carries TRBV28 and TRBJ2-7; D may be TRBD1 (6 bases). The CDR3 covers 15 residues. Germline values: CDR1 MDHEN, CDR2 SYDVKM. The ends were cut back, 4 bases at V and 4 bases at J, with 17 bases in the middle. The chain's CDR3 is CASSSAGTIGYEQYF. DNA of the CDR3: TGTGCCAGCAGTTCGGCCGGGACAATAGGTTACGAGCAGTACTTC.

This clone showed up just a few times. This chain joins TRBV10-3 and TRBJ1-1, with D unresolved. The CDR3 totals 14 residues. The V end was cut by 2 bases, the J end by 1 base, with 8 bases between. Germline assignment: CDR1 ENHRY and CDR2 SYGVKD. In DNA form, the CDR3 reads TGTGCCATCAGTGAGAGCGGCCCGAACACTGAAGCTTTCTTT. Amino acid sequence: CAISESGPNTEAFF.

The sample holds a few counts of this clone. The genes are TRBV18 and TRBJ2-7; a possible D gene is TRBD1 (7 bases). CDR3 length: 16 residues. The V gene lost 4 bases and the J gene lost 2 bases, with 18 bases spanning the gap. Per germline, CDR1 KGHSH and CDR2 LQKENI. CDR3 amino acids: CASSQNMEGATYEQYF. In DNA form, the CDR3 reads TGTGCCAGCTCACAAAACATGGAGGGGGCTACCTACGAGCAGTACTTC.

This sequence joins TRBV2 and TRBJ2-6; 8 bases line up with TRBD1. Germline CDR1 reads SNHLY; CDR2 reads FYNNEI. CDR3 size: 16 residues. J lost 2 bases, V lost 6 bases, and 6 bases had no gene match. The CDR3 loop reads CASRSQGAAGANVLTF. CDR3 bases: TGTGCCAGCAGGAGCCAGGGGGCAGCTGGGGCCAACGTCCTGACTTTC.

This chain joins TRBV5-1 and TRBJ2-7; no clear D. Germline V gene lookup returns CDR1 SGHRS and CDR2 YFSETQ. Trimming removed 1 base from V and 1 base from J, with 9 bases in between. CDR3 length: 14 residues. CDR3: CASSLSRRSYEQYF. In DNA form, the CDR3 reads TGCGCCAGCAGCTTGTCGAGAAGATCCTACGAGCAGTACTTC.

A remark on this clone: A read error may produce the germline difference seen at one junction end. The chain combines TRBV7-7 with TRBJ2-5; 9 bases map to TRBD2. In germline, CDR1 is SSHAT, CDR2 FNYEAQ (reference sequence). CDR3 length equals 17 residues. CDR3 loop: CASSRRTSELRGETQYF. CDR3 coding DNA: TGTGCTAGCAGCCGTAGGACTAGCGAGTTGCGCGGAGAGACCCAGTACTTC.